The 9 T cell receptor beta chains given below trace back to one sample, sequenced in a study of blood T cell repertoires in COVID-19. Profiling relied on immunoSEQ multiplex PCR, and the TCRdb table lists in-frame clones only, not all of them. The table has about 250,000 clones, 70% to 90% seen once. The source material was PBMCs or T cells enriched from blood (not recorded which). The receptors shown here come from a man between 35 and 55 years old who had recovered from COVID-19.

The CDR3 loop reads CASSETLQAYGYTF. For the CDR3, the DNA is TGTGCCAGCAGTGAAACTTTACAGGCCTATGGCTACACCTTC. The chain combines TRBV6-1 with TRBJ1-2, with D perhaps matching TRBD1 (5 bases). The germline V and J ends were trimmed by 2 bases and 4 bases, with 11 bases remaining between them. In germline, CDR1 is MNHNS, CDR2 SASEGT. CDR3 length: 14 amino acids.

The chain combines TRBV3-1 (or the pseudogene TRBV3-2) with TRBJ1-6; D ambiguous. Germline V gives CDR1 LGHDT, CDR2 YNNKEL (reference sequence). The CDR3 extends over 14 amino acids. V gave up 0 bases and J gave up 14 bases, with 14 bases separating them. The CDR3 sequence is CASSQDYTLVALHF. The CDR3 coding sequence is TGTGCCAGCAGCCAAGATTACACCCTGGTGGCCCTCCACTTT.

For this clone: The sample holds other DNA sequences that translate to the same CDR3. The chain carries TRBV12-3 or TRBV12-4 and TRBJ1-1; 7 bases are a match to TRBD1. V gave up 3 bases and J gave up 3 bases; unmatched junction bases: 1. The CDR3 spans 13 residues. The CDR3 nucleotides are TGTGCCAGCAGTTTCACAGGGGACACTGAAGCTTTCTTT. This translates into CASSFTGDTEAFF.

V is TRBV28 and J is TRBJ2-6; TRBD1 is a possible D gene (6 bases). This CDR3 has 16 amino acids. Trimming left V 8 bases short and J 0 bases short, with 14 bases between. Germline V gene data show CDR1 as MDHEN and CDR2 as SYDVKM. The CDR3 sequence is CASASGTHSGANVLTF. CDR3 sequence (DNA): TGTGCCAGCGCCTCCGGGACACACTCTGGGGCCAACGTCCTGACTTTC.

The chain couples TRBV28 to TRBJ2-4, with D possibly being TRBD1 (6 bases). Trimming stripped 2 bases from V and 7 bases from J, with 15 bases between. The CDR3 consists of 15 residues. Germline loops: CDR1 MDHEN, CDR2 SYDVKM. CDR3 in DNA: TGTGCCAGCAGTTTACAGGGGTCCTGGTCGAACATTCAGTACTTC. Its protein product is CASSLQGSWSNIQYF.

The chain couples TRBV11-2 to TRBJ2-3; D unresolved. CDR1 is SGHAT, CDR2 FQNNGV, per germline. The V end lost 2 bases, the J end lost 6 bases, and 6 bases lay between the germline ends. This CDR3 spans 12 amino acids. CDR3 in amino acids: CASSLFQDTQYF. The CDR3 DNA reads as TGTGCCAGCAGCTTATTCCAGGATACGCAGTATTTT.

The genes are TRBV5-1 and TRBJ2-1; D is possibly TRBD2 (5 bases). The germline gives CDR1 SGHRS, CDR2 YFSETQ. The length of the CDR3 is 15 residues. Trimming stripped 0 bases from V and 6 bases from J, with 13 bases between. CDR3 in DNA: TGCGCCAGCAGCTTGGCCAGCGGCCACGTCAATGAGCAGTTCTTC. Encoded protein: CASSLASGHVNEQFF.

V and J are TRBV9 and TRBJ1-2; the D is unclear. This CDR3 region has 14 residues. Trimming took off 1 base at V and 4 bases at J, with 11 bases between the two ends. Looked up from germline, CDR1 is SGDLS and CDR2 is YYNGEE. CDR3 DNA sequence: TGTGCCAGCAGCGTACTAGGCGAAGTCTATGGCTACACCTTC. This translates into CASSVLGEVYGYTF.

J is TRBJ1-6 and V is TRBV7-9; 8 bases are a match to TRBD1. The CDR3 has 15 residues. V lost 5 bases and J lost 6; bases outside the gene matches: 6. Germline V gene sequence: CDR1 SEHNR, CDR2 FQNEAQ (reference sequence). The chain's CDR3 is CASSPGQAPNSPLHF. As DNA, the CDR3 is TGTGCCAGCAGCCCGGGACAGGCGCCTAATTCACCCCTCCACTTT.